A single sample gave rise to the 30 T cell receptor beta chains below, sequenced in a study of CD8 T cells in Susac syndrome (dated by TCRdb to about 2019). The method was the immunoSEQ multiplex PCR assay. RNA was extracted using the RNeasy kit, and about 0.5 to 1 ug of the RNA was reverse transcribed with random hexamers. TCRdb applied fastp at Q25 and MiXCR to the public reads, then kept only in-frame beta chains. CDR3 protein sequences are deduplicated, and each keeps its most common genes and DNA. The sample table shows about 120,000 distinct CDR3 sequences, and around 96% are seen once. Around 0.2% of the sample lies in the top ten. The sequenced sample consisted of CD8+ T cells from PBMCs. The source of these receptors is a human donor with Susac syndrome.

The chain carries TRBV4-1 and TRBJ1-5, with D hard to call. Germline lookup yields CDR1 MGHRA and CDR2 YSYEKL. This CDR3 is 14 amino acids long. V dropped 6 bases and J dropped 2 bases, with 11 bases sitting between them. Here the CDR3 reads CASRHVGGNQPQHF. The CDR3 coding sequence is TGCGCCAGCAGACATGTTGGGGGCAATCAGCCCCAGCATTTT.

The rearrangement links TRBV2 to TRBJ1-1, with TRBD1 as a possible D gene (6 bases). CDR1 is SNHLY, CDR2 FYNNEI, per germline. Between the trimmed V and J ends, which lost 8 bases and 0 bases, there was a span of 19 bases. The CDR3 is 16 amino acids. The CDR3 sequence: CASPRANWDMNTEAFF. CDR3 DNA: TGTGCCAGCCCTAGGGCCAATTGGGACATGAACACTGAAGCTTTCTTT.

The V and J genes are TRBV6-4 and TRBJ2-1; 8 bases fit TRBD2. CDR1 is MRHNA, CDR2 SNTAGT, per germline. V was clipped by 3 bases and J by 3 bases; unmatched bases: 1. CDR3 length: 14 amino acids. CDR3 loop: CASSEGLDYNEQFF. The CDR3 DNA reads TGTGCCAGCAGTGAGGGACTAGACTACAATGAGCAGTTCTTC.

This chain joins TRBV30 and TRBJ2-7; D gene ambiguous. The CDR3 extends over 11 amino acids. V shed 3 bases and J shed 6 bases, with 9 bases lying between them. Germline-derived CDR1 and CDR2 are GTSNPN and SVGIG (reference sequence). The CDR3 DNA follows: TGTGCCTGGAGCCCCGTCCCCGAGCAGTACTTC. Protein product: CAWSPVPEQYF.

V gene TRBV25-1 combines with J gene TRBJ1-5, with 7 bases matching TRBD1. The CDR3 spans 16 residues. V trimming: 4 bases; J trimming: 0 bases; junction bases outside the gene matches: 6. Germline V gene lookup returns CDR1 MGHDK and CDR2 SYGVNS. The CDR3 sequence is CASSGTGDTSNQPQHF. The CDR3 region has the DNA TGTGCCAGCAGTGGAACAGGGGACACTAGCAATCAGCCCCAGCATTTT.

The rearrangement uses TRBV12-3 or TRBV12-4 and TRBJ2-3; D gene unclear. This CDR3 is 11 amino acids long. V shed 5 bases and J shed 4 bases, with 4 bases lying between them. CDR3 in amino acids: CASSGADTQYF. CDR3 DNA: TGTGCCAGCAGTGGGGCAGATACGCAGTATTTT.

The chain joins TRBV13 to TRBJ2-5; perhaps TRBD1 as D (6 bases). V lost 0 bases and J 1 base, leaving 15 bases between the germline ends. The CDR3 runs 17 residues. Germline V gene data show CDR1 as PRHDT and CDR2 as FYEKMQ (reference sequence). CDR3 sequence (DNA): TGTGCCAGCAGCTTAGGGTGGGGACACCACTTCCAAGAGACCCAGTACTTC. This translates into CASSLGWGHHFQETQYF.

CDR3 coding DNA: TGTGCCTGGACCCACCTAGCGGGAGTCTACGAGCAGTACTTC. It encodes CAWTHLAGVYEQYF. The V call is TRBV30, the J call TRBJ2-7; 10 bases fit TRBD2. The germline gives CDR1 GTSNPN, CDR2 SVGIG (reference sequence). With 4 bases clipped from V and 3 bases from J, the junction kept 6 bases outside the gene matches. This CDR3 region has 14 residues.

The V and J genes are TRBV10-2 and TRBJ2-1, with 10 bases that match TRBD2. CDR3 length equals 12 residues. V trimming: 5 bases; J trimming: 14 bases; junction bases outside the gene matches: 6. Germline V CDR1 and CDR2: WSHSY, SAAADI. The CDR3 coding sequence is TGCGCCAGCAGTATCGGACTAGCGGATAAGTTCTTC. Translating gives CASSIGLADKFF.

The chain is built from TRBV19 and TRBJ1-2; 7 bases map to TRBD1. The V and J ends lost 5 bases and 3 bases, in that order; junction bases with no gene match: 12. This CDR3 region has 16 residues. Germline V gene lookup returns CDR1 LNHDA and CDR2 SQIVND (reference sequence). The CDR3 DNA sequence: TGTGCCAGTAGTGCAGAAATCGGGACAGAGGACTATGGCTACACCTTC. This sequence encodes CASSAEIGTEDYGYTF.

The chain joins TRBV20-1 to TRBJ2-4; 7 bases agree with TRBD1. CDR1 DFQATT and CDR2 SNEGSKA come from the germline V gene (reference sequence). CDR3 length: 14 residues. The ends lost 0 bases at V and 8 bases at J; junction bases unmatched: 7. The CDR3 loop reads CSARDPGQGDIQYF. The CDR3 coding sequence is TGCAGTGCTAGAGATCCGGGCCAGGGGGACATTCAGTACTTC.

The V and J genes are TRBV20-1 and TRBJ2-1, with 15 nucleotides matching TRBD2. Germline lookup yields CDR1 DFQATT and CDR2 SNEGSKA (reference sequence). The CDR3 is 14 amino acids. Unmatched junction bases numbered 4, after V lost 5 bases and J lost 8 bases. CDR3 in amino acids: CSAEGLAGGYEQFF. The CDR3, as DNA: TGCAGTGCTGAGGGACTAGCGGGAGGATATGAGCAGTTCTTC.

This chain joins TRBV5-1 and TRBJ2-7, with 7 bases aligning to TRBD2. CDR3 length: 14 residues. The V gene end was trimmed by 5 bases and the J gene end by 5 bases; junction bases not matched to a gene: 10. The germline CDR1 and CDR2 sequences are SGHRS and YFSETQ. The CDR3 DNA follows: TGCGCCAGCAGGGAGCAGCGGGGAATCAACGAGCAGTACTTC. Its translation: CASREQRGINEQYF. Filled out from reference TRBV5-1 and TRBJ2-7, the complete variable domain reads KAGVTQTPRYLIKTRGQQVTLSCSPISGHRSVSWYQQTPGQGLQFLFEYFSETQRNKGNFPGRFSGRQFSNSRSEMNVSTLELGDSALYLCASREQRGINEQYFGPGTRLTVT.

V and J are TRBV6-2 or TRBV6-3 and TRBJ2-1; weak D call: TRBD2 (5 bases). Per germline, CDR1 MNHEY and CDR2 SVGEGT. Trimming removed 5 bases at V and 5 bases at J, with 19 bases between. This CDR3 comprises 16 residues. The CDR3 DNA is TGTGCCAGCAGTACGATCCCCGTGGAGGTTCACAATGAGCAGTTCTTC. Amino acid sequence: CASSTIPVEVHNEQFF.

CDR3 coding DNA: TGTGCCAGCAAACCGGGACTGAACACTGAAGCTTTCTTT. Translating it yields CASKPGLNTEAFF. The chain recombines TRBV27 with TRBJ1-1, with D perhaps TRBD1 (5 bases). CDR3 size: 13 residues. Germline CDR1 reads MNHEY; CDR2 reads SMNVEV (reference sequence). Trimming took 7 bases from V and 0 from J, leaving 9 bases between them.

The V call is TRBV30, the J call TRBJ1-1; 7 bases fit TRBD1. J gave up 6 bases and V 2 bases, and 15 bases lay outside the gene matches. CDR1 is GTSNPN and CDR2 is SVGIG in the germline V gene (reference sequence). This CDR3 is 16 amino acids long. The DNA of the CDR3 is TGTGCCTGGAGTCCTTGGATCACAGGGGCAAACGCTGAAGCTTTCTTT. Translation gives CAWSPWITGANAEAFF.

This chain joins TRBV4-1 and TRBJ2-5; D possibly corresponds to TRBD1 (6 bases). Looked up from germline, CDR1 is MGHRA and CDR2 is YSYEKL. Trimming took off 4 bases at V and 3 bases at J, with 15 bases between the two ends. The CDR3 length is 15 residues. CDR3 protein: CASSPEVGDKETQYF. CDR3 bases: TGCGCCAGCAGCCCCGAGGTGGGGGACAAAGAGACCCAGTACTTC.

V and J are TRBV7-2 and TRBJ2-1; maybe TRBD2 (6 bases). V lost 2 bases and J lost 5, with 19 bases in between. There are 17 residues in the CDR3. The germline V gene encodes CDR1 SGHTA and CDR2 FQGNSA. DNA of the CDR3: TGTGCCAGCAGCTTACGGTCGAGGAGGGCGGCCGACAATGAGCAGTTCTTC. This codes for CASSLRSRRAADNEQFF.

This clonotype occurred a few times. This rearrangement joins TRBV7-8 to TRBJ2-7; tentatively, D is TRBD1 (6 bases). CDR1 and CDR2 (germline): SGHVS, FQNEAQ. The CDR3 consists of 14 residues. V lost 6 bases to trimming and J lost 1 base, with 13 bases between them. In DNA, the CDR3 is TGTGCCAGCAGTTTTGGGACAAGTTCCTACGAGCAGTACTTC. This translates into CASSFGTSSYEQYF.

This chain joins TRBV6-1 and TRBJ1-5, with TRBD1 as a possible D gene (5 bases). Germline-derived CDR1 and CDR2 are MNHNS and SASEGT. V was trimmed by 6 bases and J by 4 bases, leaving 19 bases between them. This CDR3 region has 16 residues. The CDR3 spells CASSRYGARANQPQHF. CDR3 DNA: TGTGCCAGCAGCCGATATGGGGCTAGGGCGAATCAGCCCCAGCATTTT.

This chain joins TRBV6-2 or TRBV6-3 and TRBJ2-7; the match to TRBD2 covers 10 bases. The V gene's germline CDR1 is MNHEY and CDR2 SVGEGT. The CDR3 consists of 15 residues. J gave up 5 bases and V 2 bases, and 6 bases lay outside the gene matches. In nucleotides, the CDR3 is TGTGCCAGCAGTTACCCACTAGCGGGACGCGACGAGCAGTACTTC. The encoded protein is CASSYPLAGRDEQYF.

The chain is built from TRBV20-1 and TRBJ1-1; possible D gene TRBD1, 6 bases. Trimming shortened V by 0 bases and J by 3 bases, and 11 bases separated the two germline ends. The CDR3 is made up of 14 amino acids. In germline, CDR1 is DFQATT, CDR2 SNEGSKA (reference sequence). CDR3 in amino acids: CSARDGGTHTEAFF. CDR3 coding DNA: TGCAGTGCTAGAGATGGGGGCACTCACACTGAAGCTTTCTTT.

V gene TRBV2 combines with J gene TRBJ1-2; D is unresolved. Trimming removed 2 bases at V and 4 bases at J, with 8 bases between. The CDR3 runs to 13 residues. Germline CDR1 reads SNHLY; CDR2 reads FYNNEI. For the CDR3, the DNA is TGTGCCAGCAGTGAACGAACAGTCTATGGCTACACCTTC. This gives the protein CASSERTVYGYTF.

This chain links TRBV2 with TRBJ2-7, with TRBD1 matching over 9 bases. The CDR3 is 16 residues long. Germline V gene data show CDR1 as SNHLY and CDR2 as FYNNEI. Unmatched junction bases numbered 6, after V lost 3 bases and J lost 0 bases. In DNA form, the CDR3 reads TGTGCCAGCAGTGAGTCCGGGACAGGGTACTCCTACGAGCAGTACTTC. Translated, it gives CASSESGTGYSYEQYF.

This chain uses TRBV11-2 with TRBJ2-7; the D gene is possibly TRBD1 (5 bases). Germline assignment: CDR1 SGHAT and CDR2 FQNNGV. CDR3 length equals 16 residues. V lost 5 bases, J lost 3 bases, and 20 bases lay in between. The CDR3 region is CASSHLWGSIDYEQYF. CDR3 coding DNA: TGTGCCAGCAGCCACCTTTGGGGCAGCATAGACTACGAGCAGTACTTC.

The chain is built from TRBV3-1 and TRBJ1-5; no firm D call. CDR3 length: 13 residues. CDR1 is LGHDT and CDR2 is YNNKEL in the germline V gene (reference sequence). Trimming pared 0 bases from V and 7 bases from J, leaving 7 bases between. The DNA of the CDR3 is TGTGCCAGCAGCCAAGAATGGGGACAGCCCCAGCATTTT. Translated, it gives CASSQEWGQPQHF.

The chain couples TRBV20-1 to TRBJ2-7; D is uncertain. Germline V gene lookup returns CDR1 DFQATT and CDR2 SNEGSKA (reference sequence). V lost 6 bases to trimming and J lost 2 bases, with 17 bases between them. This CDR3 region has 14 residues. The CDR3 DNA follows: TGCAGTGCCGCTACGGTGACTGGCACCTACGAGCAGTACTTC. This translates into CSAATVTGTYEQYF.

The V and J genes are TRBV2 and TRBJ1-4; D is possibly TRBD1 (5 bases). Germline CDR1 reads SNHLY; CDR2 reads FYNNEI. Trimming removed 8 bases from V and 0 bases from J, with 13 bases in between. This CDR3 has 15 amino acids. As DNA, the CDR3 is TGTGCCAGCTACGTCGGGGGGGCAACTAATGAAAAACTGTTTTTT. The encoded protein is CASYVGGATNEKLFF. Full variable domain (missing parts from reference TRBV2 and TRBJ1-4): EPEVTQTPSHQVTQMGQEVILRCVPISNHLYFYWYRQILGQKVEFLVSFYNNEISEKSEIFDDQFSVERPDGSNFTLKIRSTKLEDSAMYFCASYVGGATNEKLFFGSGTQLSVL.

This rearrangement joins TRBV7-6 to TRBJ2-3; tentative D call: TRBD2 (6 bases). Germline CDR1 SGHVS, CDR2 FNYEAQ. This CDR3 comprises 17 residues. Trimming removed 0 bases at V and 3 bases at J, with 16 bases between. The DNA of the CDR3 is TGTGCCAGCAGCTTAGCGCCGGGGGAGGACACGACAGATACGCAGTATTTT. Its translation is CASSLAPGEDTTDTQYF.

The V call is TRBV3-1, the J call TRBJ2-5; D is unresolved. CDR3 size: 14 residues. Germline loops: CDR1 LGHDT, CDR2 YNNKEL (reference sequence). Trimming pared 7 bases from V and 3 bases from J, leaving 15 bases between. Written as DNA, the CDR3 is TGTGCCAGCACCCCCTCGTGGCGCAAAGAGACCCAGTACTTC. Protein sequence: CASTPSWRKETQYF.